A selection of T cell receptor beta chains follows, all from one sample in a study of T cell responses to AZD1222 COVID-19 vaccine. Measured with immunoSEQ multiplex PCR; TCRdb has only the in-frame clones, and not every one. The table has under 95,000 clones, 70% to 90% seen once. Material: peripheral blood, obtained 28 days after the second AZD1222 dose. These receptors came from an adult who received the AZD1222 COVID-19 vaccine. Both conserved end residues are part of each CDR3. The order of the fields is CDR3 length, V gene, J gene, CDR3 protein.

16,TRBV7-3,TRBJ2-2,CASSLWWATSTGELFF
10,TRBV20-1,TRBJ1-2,CSATGGGYTF
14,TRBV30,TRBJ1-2,CAWSFHGSNYGYTF
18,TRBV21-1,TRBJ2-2,CASSSHPGRGRNTGELFF
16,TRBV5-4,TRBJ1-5,CASSPGGPMDGQPQHF
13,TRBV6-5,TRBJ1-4,CASGGSIGEKLFF
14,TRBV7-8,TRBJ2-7,CASSLGMRGDEQYF
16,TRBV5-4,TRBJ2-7,CASSLGGTRDPYEQYF
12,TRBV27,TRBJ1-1,CASRSAGTEAFF
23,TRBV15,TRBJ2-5,CATSRAFTCATSRDGNYQETQYF
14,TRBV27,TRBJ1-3,CASSLGISGNTIYF
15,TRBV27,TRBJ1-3,CASSPMGGSGNTIYF
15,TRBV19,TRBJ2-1,CATGLAGGQRSEQFF
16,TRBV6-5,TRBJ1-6,CASSYQPGQGVSPLHF
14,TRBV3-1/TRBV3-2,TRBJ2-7,CASSQRYAGNEQYF
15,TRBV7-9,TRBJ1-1,CASSSRDRPNTEAFF
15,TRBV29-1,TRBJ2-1,CSVGYGTGRMNEQFF
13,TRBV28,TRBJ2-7,CASRGHGTYEQYF
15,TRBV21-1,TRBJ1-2,CASSISGTGRYGYTF
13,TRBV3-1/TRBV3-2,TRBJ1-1,CASSHGGLLEAFF
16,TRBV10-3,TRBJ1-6,CAISESGAGQHSPLHF